This T cell receptor beta chain was recorded in a study of Graves' ophthalmopathy and Graves' hyperthyroidism. General observations from the study: A model of 13 signatures distinguished ophthalmopathy from stable hyperthyroidism at around 90% sensitivity and 70% to 84% specificity.

V gave up 2 bases and J gave up 0 bases, with 15 bases separating them. Per germline, CDR1 KGHDR and CDR2 SFDVKD. The CDR3 extends over 17 amino acids. This clonotype was seen repeatedly, ten times or more. The antigen remains undetermined. Isolation of PBMCs was performed using about 9.9 ml of fresh peripheral blood. RNA served as the template for amplifying TCR beta CDR3 regions. Following a first-round RT-PCR that used HTBI primers, a second-round multiplex PCR was carried out. One entry per CDR3 protein, called by TCRdb with MiXCR from the multiplex PCR reads. The sample yields 340,000 or so distinct CDR3 sequences, 15% to 20% seen once.

Sequencing was carried out using peripheral blood. The TCR comes from an adult man with Graves' ophthalmopathy. J is TRBJ2-5 and V is TRBV24-1; no definite D call. CDR3 amino acids: CATSDSEHGRNQETQYF. The CDR3 bases are TGTGCCACCAGTGATTCCGAGCACGGACGGAACCAAGAGACCCAGTACTTC.